What follows are 30 T cell receptor beta chains derived from one specimen sequenced in a study of blood T cells in healthy people across ages. For the second PCR, which ran for 7 to 11 cycles, a sample-barcoded 5' primer and a J-beta primer mix were used. TCRdb independently ran MiXCR on the 5' RACE reads; one entry per CDR3 protein. The sample includes 250,000 to 300,000 distinct CDR3 sequences, 25% to 30% of them seen just once. Specimen: blood. These receptors came from a woman between 70 and 85 years old in good health.

This clonotype was seen many times. The rearrangement links TRBV11-2 to TRBJ1-2; 7 nucleotides line up with TRBD1. The CDR3 is made up of 15 amino acids. Germline assignment: CDR1 SGHAT and CDR2 FQNNGV. V gave up 4 bases and J gave up 8 bases; unmatched junction bases: 13. This CDR3 is CASSYTGTVTSGYTF. The DNA of the CDR3 is TGTGCCAGCAGCTATACCGGGACAGTTACTTCAGGCTACACCTTC. Together with reference TRBV11-2 and TRBJ1-2, the CDR3 gives the full variable domain: EAGVAQSPRYKIIEKRQSVAFWCNPISGHATLYWYQQILGQGPKLLIQFQNNGVVDDSQLPKDRFSAERLKGVDSTLKIQPAKLEDSAVYLCASSYTGTVTSGYTFGSGTRLTVV.

There are a few counts of this clonotype. The chain uses TRBV29-1 and TRBJ1-2; TRBD1 is a possible D gene (6 bases). Germline CDR1 SQVTM, CDR2 ANQGSEA. V dropped 0 bases and J dropped 4 bases, with 6 bases sitting between them. CDR3 size: 12 residues. The DNA for the CDR3 is TGCAGCGTTGAAGAAGGGGGCTATGGCTACACCTTC. This encodes CSVEEGGYGYTF.

This clonotype was counted at least ten times. The chain has TRBV14 and TRBJ2-5; possible D gene TRBD2, 6 bases. The ends were cut back, 1 base at V and 4 bases at J, with 19 bases in the middle. Germline V gives CDR1 SGHDN, CDR2 FVKESK. The CDR3 consists of 17 residues. DNA for the CDR3: TGTGCCAGCAGCCAAGGGTCGGGACTCCCTCCAGGAGAGACCCAGTACTTC. As protein: CASSQGSGLPPGETQYF.

This clonotype is a singleton in its sample. The genes are TRBV7-2 and TRBJ2-1; D might be TRBD2 (5 bases). The J call may be faulty, since TRBJ2-7 better matches the DNA end. This CDR3 region has 14 residues. Germline V gives CDR1 SGHTA, CDR2 FQGNSA. The chain's CDR3 is CASRADPLHYEQYF. The CDR3 DNA is TGTGCCAGCAGAGCGGACCCGTTACACTACGAGCAGTACTTC.

This clonotype appeared a few times. The chain uses TRBV6-2 or TRBV6-3 and TRBJ2-5, with 8 nucleotides matching TRBD2. The assigned J gene may be wrong: the sequence end matches TRBJ2-1 better. The germline V gene encodes CDR1 MNHEY and CDR2 SVGEGT. This CDR3 has 12 amino acids. CDR3 residues: CASKGERGEQFF. Written as DNA, the CDR3 is TGTGCCAGCAAGGGGGAGCGGGGGGAGCAGTTCTTC.

The chain combines TRBV6-2 or TRBV6-3 with TRBJ2-7; tentative D call: TRBD1 (6 bases). The V end was cut by 2 bases, the J end by 3 bases, with 8 bases between. Germline assignment: CDR1 MNHEY and CDR2 SVGEGT. The CDR3 runs 13 residues. The CDR3 DNA sequence: TGTGCCAGCAGTTACAAGGGGGACTACGAGCAGTACTTC. Translating it yields CASSYKGDYEQYF.

This clonotype was observed a handful of times. V usage is TRBV19 and J usage is TRBJ2-7, with D unresolved. Germline assignment: CDR1 LNHDA and CDR2 SQIVND (reference sequence). CDR3 length: 14 amino acids. The V and J ends lost 1 base and 2 bases respectively, with 9 bases between them. CDR3 nucleotide sequence: TGTGCCAGTAGTATAGCAGCGAATACCTACGAGCAGTACTTC. Translation gives CASSIAANTYEQYF.

This clonotype occurred many times. The chain has TRBV5-6 and TRBJ1-2; maybe TRBD1 (6 bases). CDR1 and CDR2 (germline): SGHDT, YYEEEE. The V end was cut by 6 bases, the J end by 4 bases, with 19 bases between. This CDR3 region has 15 residues. The CDR3 protein is CASTRRTGSVYGYTF. Written as DNA, the CDR3 is TGTGCCAGCACTCGACGCACAGGGTCGGTCTATGGCTACACCTTC.

The chain has TRBV18 and TRBJ2-7, with 7 bases aligning to TRBD2. CDR1 and CDR2 (germline): KGHSH, LQKENI. This CDR3 has 15 residues. Trimming at V came to 6 bases and at J to 0 bases, leaving 8 bases not matched to a gene. This chain's CDR3 is CASSLGGGSSYEQYF. CDR3 DNA: TGTGCCAGCTCTCTCGGCGGGGGTAGCTCCTACGAGCAGTACTTC.

A few counts support this clonotype. This chain joins TRBV12-3 or TRBV12-4 and TRBJ2-6, with 8 bases matching TRBD1. J gave up 2 bases and V 4 bases, and 7 bases lay outside the gene matches. CDR3 length equals 17 residues. CDR3 coding DNA: TGTGCCAGCAGTTCGCGAGCGACAGGGGCTGGGGCCAACGTCCTGACTTTC. This sequence encodes CASSSRATGAGANVLTF.

The rearrangement joins TRBV20-1 to TRBJ2-5; no firm D call. Germline lookup yields CDR1 DFQATT and CDR2 SNEGSKA (reference sequence). CDR3 length: 13 residues. Trimming left V 4 bases short and J 8 bases short, with 17 bases between. The CDR3 coding sequence is TGCAGTGCTAAACCCCGAGCCCCCGTCACCCAGTACTTC. Its protein is CSAKPRAPVTQYF.

The V and J genes are TRBV29-1 and TRBJ2-5, with TRBD2 as a possible D gene (5 bases). The CDR3 is 12 amino acids. Trimming stripped 7 bases from V and 2 bases from J, with 11 bases between. Germline V gene sequence: CDR1 SQVTM, CDR2 ANQGSEA. DNA for the CDR3: TGCAGCGGGCTCGGGATTCAAGAGACCCAGTACTTC. Residues: CSGLGIQETQYF.

This chain joins TRBV6-1 and TRBJ2-7; 14 positions agree with TRBD2. V lost 2 bases to trimming and J lost 5 bases; unmatched junction nucleotides: 2. Germline values: CDR1 MNHNS, CDR2 SASEGT. This CDR3 has 15 residues. The CDR3 region is CASSERLAGGHEQYF. The DNA of the CDR3 is TGTGCCAGCAGTGAACGACTAGCGGGGGGGCACGAGCAGTACTTC.

With regard to this clonotype: At one of its ends the junction is not consistent with the germline gene, which may arise from a read error. The chain combines TRBV28 with TRBJ2-5, with D perhaps matching TRBD1 (5 bases). The CDR3 is made up of 14 amino acids. The V gene's germline CDR1 is MDHEN and CDR2 SYDVKM. The CDR3 loop is CASSSLQGPETQCF. The CDR3 coding sequence is TGTGCCAGCAGTTCCCTTCAGGGCCCAGAGACCCAGTGCTTC.

This clonotype has a handful of counts. This chain uses TRBV20-1 with TRBJ1-1; D is undetermined. Germline V CDR1 and CDR2: DFQATT, SNEGSKA (reference sequence). The V end lost 3 bases, the J end lost 4 bases, and 18 bases lay between the germline ends. This CDR3 region has 15 residues. DNA for the CDR3: TGCAGTGCTAGGACTCCAGGTCCCCTGGCCACTGAAGCTTTCTTT. Its protein product is CSARTPGPLATEAFF.

As concerns this clonotype: At one boundary the junction diverges from the germline segment, which might be a read error. The chain is built from TRBV12-5 and TRBJ1-1; 9 bases agree with TRBD1. The CDR3 spans 13 residues. Germline assignment: CDR1 LGHNT and CDR2 FRNRAP. The CDR3 is CASGLTGGAEALF. CDR3 DNA sequence: TGTGCTAGTGGTTTAACAGGGGGCGCTGAAGCTCTCTTT.

This clonotype was seen only a few times. V gene TRBV5-1 combines with J gene TRBJ2-5; 9 positions agree with TRBD2. In germline, CDR1 is SGHRS, CDR2 YFSETQ. This CDR3 is built from 17 residues. Losses at the gene ends were 0 bases for V and 2 bases for J; bases not matched to a gene: 8. The CDR3 DNA is TGCGCCAGCAGCTTGGTTGGCGGGAGGGCTGGTCAAGAGACCCAGTACTTC. As protein: CASSLVGGRAGQETQYF.

This clonotype has ten or more counts. The CDR3 coding sequence is TGCAGCGTTTTTGCTAGCGCTGAGCAGTTCTTC. Protein sequence: CSVFASAEQFF. This rearrangement joins TRBV29-1 to TRBJ2-1, with TRBD2 as a possible D gene (6 bases). Germline CDR1 is SQVTM and CDR2 is ANQGSEA. This CDR3 is built from 11 residues. Trimming stripped 5 bases from V and 9 bases from J, with 11 bases between.

V gene TRBV7-8 combines with J gene TRBJ1-2; possibly TRBD1 for D (5 bases). Between the trimmed V and J ends, which lost 0 bases and 4 bases, there was a span of 12 bases. The CDR3 loop spans 15 amino acids. Germline CDR1 and CDR2: SGHVS and FQNEAQ. The CDR3 DNA follows: TGTGCCAGCAGCTTAGCGCAGGGCGGTATCTATGGCTACACCTTC. Translation gives CASSLAQGGIYGYTF.

The chain uses TRBV28 and TRBJ2-4; possibly TRBD1 for D (6 bases). CDR3 length equals 15 residues. CDR1 MDHEN and CDR2 SYDVKM come from the germline V gene. Trimming removed 3 bases from V and 0 bases from J, with 9 bases in between. The CDR3 sequence is CASSFGGSAKNIQYF. In DNA, the CDR3 is TGTGCCAGCAGTTTTGGGGGCTCAGCCAAAAACATTCAGTACTTC.

The CDR3 here is CASTLGPGLATQETQYF. As DNA, the CDR3 is TGCGCCAGCACGTTGGGCCCGGGACTAGCGACTCAAGAGACCCAGTACTTC. The chain has TRBV5-1 and TRBJ2-5; 10 positions match TRBD2. CDR1 is SGHRS and CDR2 is YFSETQ in the germline V gene. This CDR3 has 17 amino acids. V lost 6 bases, J lost 2 bases, and 13 bases stayed unmatched.

Turning to this clonotype: Given the absence of the conserved phenylalanine or tryptophan at the CDR3 end, a read error is likely. Written as DNA, the CDR3 is TGTGCCAGCAGTTACTCAGCCGGGGATTGGCCCCAGCATCTT. Encoded protein: CASSYSAGDWPQHL. The chain combines TRBV6-5 with TRBJ1-5, with unresolved D. The germline V and J ends were trimmed by 0 bases and 9 bases, with 12 bases remaining between them. The CDR3 is made up of 14 amino acids. Germline assignment: CDR1 MNHEY and CDR2 SVGAGI.

This chain links TRBV7-2 with TRBJ2-7; 10 nucleotides line up with TRBD2. The V segment lost 2 bases and the J segment 3 bases; nucleotides outside the gene matches: 4. Germline V gives CDR1 SGHTA, CDR2 FQGNSA. The CDR3 loop spans 15 amino acids. The CDR3 loop is CASSLLLAGSYEQYF. CDR3 in DNA: TGTGCCAGCAGCTTACTACTAGCGGGGAGCTACGAGCAGTACTTC. The full variable domain, in which reference TRBV7-2 and TRBJ2-7 provide the parts outside the CDR3, is GAGVSQSPSNKVTEKGKDVELRCDPISGHTALYWYRQSLGQGLEFLIYFQGNSAPDKSGLPSDRFSAERTGGSVSTLTIQRTQQEDSAVYLCASSLLLAGSYEQYFGPGTRLTVT.

This clonotype was picked up a small number of times. J is TRBJ1-1 and V is TRBV28; 12 bases fit TRBD1. This CDR3 comprises 15 residues. CDR1 and CDR2 (germline): MDHEN, SYDVKM. Trimming took 3 bases from V and 6 from J; bases not matched to a gene: 5. CDR3 bases: TGTGCCAGCAGTTTCCCGGGACAGGGGGCGGCTGAAGCTTTCTTT. Translating gives CASSFPGQGAAEAFF.

This clonotype was detected only a few times. The chain couples TRBV6-5 to TRBJ2-7, with 8 bases aligning to TRBD1. There are 15 residues in the CDR3. Trimming took 6 bases from V and 3 from J; bases not matched to a gene: 10. Germline lookup yields CDR1 MNHEY and CDR2 SVGAGI. The CDR3 bases are TGTGCCAGCAGACCCAAGGGACAGGTAATCTACGAGCAGTACTTC. Its translation: CASRPKGQVIYEQYF.

This clonotype turned up a few times. The chain joins TRBV25-1 to TRBJ1-2; D remains unclear. The CDR3 has 11 residues. Trimming took 7 bases from V and 2 from J, leaving 5 bases between them. The germline V gene has CDR1 MGHDK and CDR2 SYGVNS. The CDR3 loop is CASIGNYGYTF. The CDR3 DNA reads TGTGCCAGCATTGGGAACTATGGCTACACCTTC.

The chain employs TRBV7-2 and TRBJ2-5, with TRBD2 matching 9 bases. The DNA matches TRBJ2-1 better at its end, which makes the J call doubtful. Germline V gene data show CDR1 as SGHTA and CDR2 as FQGNSA. This CDR3 contains 17 residues. CDR3 coding DNA: TGTGCCAGCAGCCTCGGGAGCGGGAGGTCCATATACAATGAGCAGTTCTTC. Encoded protein: CASSLGSGRSIYNEQFF.

The chain couples TRBV6-5 to TRBJ2-5; D may match TRBD1 or TRBD2 (5 bases each). CDR1 is MNHEY and CDR2 is SVGAGI in the germline V gene. Trimming stripped 8 bases from V and 2 bases from J, with 12 bases between. The CDR3 totals 13 residues. The CDR3: CASQRGLQETQYF. The CDR3 DNA reads as TGTGCCAGCCAACGGGGCCTACAAGAGACCCAGTACTTC.

The rearrangement uses TRBV12-3 or TRBV12-4 and TRBJ2-4, with D uncertain. This CDR3 region has 15 residues. With 3 bases removed from V and 2 bases from J, the gap between germline ends came to 11 bases. This chain's CDR3 is CASSFLSNTKNIQYF. The DNA for the CDR3 is TGTGCCAGCAGTTTCCTCAGTAACACCAAAAACATTCAGTACTTC.

The sample holds one count of this clonotype. The rearrangement uses TRBV7-3 and TRBJ2-5; the D is unclear. The V gene's germline CDR1 is SGHTA and CDR2 FQGTGA. CDR3 length: 13 residues. V was shortened by 6 bases and J by 2 bases, with 10 bases between the two germline ends. This CDR3 reads CASRMAEQETQYF. The CDR3 region has the DNA TGTGCCAGCAGGATGGCAGAGCAAGAGACCCAGTACTTC.